The source of this T cell receptor (beta chain) is a study of shared clonotypes between healthy human individuals. Naive CD8 populations comprised CD45RO-negative cells positively selected for CCR7, excluding terminally differentiated effector memory CD45RA+ cells. Clones were sequenced by immunoSEQ multiplex PCR, and TCRdb holds only the in-frame ones, with some missing. This sample has 2 million to 2.5 million clones, with 85% to 95% found just once. Germline V gene data show CDR1 as MDHEN and CDR2 as SYDVKM. The CDR3 contains 16 residues. V dropped 6 bases and J dropped 1 base, with 18 bases sitting between them.

The chain recombines TRBV28 with TRBJ1-2; D might be TRBD1 (6 bases). This clonotype was sampled from a man aged 18 to 35 in good health. Sequences were obtained from naive CD8+ T cells sorted from blood. DNA for the CDR3: TGTGCCAGCAGCCCCGGTTGGACAGACCTTAACTATGGCTACACCTTC. This gives the protein CASSPGWTDLNYGYTF.